The clone carrying this T cell receptor (beta chain) was recorded once. The CDR3 totals 12 residues. Trimming took off 3 bases at V and 6 bases at J, with 6 bases between the two ends. Germline CDR1 is GTSNPN and CDR2 is SVGIG (reference sequence). The data derive from a study of blood T cell repertoires in COVID-19. The data were produced by immunoSEQ multiplex PCR, yet TCRdb's version contains in-frame clones alone and is incomplete. The table has fewer than 350,000 clones, approximately 92% seen once; the top ten hold 6.5% to 8%. Sequenced material: peripheral blood. This chain uses TRBV30 with TRBJ1-6; no firm D call. The sequence was obtained from a woman in her twenties or thirties with COVID-19, enrolled during active disease. CDR3 coding DNA: TGTGCCTGGAGGGGGAGTAATTCACCCCTCCACTTT. Protein sequence: CAWRGSNSPLHF.